These T cell receptor beta chains were read from a single sample in a study of blood T cell repertoires in COVID-19. The repertoire was sequenced with immunoSEQ multiplex PCR; TCRdb's copy has only in-frame clones and lacks some. The table has under 45,000 clones, around four fifths seen once. Sequenced material: peripheral blood. Receptor source: an elderly woman with active or convalescent COVID-19. CDR3s include the opening cysteine and the closing phenylalanine or tryptophan. Fields, in order: D gene, clone size, V gene, J gene, CDR3 protein, CDR3 DNA. A D gene is named only where the DNA matches it firmly. Clone size is shown for a subset of rows, as once, few, many or a class of expanded clone.

d_call: NA
clone_size: large
v_call: TRBV18
j_call: TRBJ1-5
cdr3_aa: CASSPGLDQPQHF
cdr3_nt: TGTGCCAGCTCACCAGGACTCGATCAGCCCCAGCATTTT

d_call: NA
clone_size: NA
v_call: TRBV20-1
j_call: TRBJ1-5
cdr3_aa: CSATEGGRYSNQPQHF
cdr3_nt: TGCAGTGCTACTGAGGGGGGACGATATAGCAATCAGCCCCAGCATTTT

d_call: TRBD1
clone_size: NA
v_call: TRBV28
j_call: TRBJ2-5
cdr3_aa: CASSSTGGPETQYF
cdr3_nt: TGTGCCAGCAGTTCGACAGGGGGCCCGGAGACCCAGTACTTC

d_call: NA
clone_size: NA
v_call: TRBV7-2
j_call: TRBJ2-7
cdr3_aa: CASSSPGTLSYEQYF
cdr3_nt: TGTGCCAGCAGCTCTCCCGGGACACTATCCTACGAGCAGTACTTC

d_call: NA
clone_size: few
v_call: TRBV28
j_call: TRBJ1-5
cdr3_aa: CASSLAGESYQPQHF
cdr3_nt: TGTGCCAGCAGTTTAGCAGGGGAGTCATATCAGCCCCAGCATTTT

d_call: TRBD1
clone_size: few
v_call: TRBV6-5
j_call: TRBJ1-1
cdr3_aa: CASSYSSGTGHTEAFF
cdr3_nt: TGTGCCAGCAGTTACTCGAGTGGGACAGGCCACACTGAAGCTTTCTTT

d_call: NA
clone_size: NA
v_call: TRBV7-2
j_call: TRBJ2-3
cdr3_aa: CASSPISDTQYF
cdr3_nt: TGTGCCAGCAGCCCAATTTCAGATACGCAGTATTTT

d_call: TRBD1
clone_size: NA
v_call: TRBV23-1
j_call: TRBJ2-5
cdr3_aa: CASSLAGTGEETQYF
cdr3_nt: TGCGCCAGCAGTCTGGCGGGGACAGGGGAAGAGACCCAGTACTTC

d_call: NA
clone_size: few
v_call: TRBV30
j_call: TRBJ1-5
cdr3_aa: CAWSAGAGNQPQHF
cdr3_nt: TGTGCCTGGAGCGCTGGCGCAGGGAATCAGCCCCAGCATTTT

d_call: NA
clone_size: few
v_call: TRBV6-1
j_call: TRBJ2-1
cdr3_aa: CASSEEGGRTREQFF
cdr3_nt: TGTGCCAGCAGTGAAGAGGGGGGGCGCACGAGAGAGCAGTTCTTC

d_call: TRBD2
clone_size: NA
v_call: TRBV7-9
j_call: TRBJ2-7
cdr3_aa: CASSAAKREVYEQYF
cdr3_nt: TGTGCCAGCAGCGCCGCTAAGCGGGAGGTCTATGAGCAGTACTTC

d_call: TRBD1
clone_size: NA
v_call: TRBV28
j_call: TRBJ2-7
cdr3_aa: CASSLGGQGGYEQYF
cdr3_nt: TGTGCCAGCAGTTTAGGGGGACAGGGAGGCTACGAGCAGTACTTC

d_call: TRBD1
clone_size: NA
v_call: TRBV6-1
j_call: TRBJ1-1
cdr3_aa: CASSEGQQVMNTEAFF
cdr3_nt: TGTGCCAGCAGTGAGGGACAGCAGGTAATGAACACTGAAGCTTTCTTT

d_call: TRBD1
clone_size: NA
v_call: TRBV2
j_call: TRBJ1-1
cdr3_aa: CASVLQGTRTEAFF
cdr3_nt: TGTGCCAGCGTACTACAGGGGACTCGGACTGAAGCTTTCTTT

d_call: NA
clone_size: few
v_call: TRBV21-1
j_call: TRBJ1-1
cdr3_aa: CASIPGAEAFF
cdr3_nt: TGTGCCAGCATCCCGGGGGCTGAAGCTTTCTTT

d_call: NA
clone_size: NA
v_call: TRBV9
j_call: TRBJ2-5
cdr3_aa: CASSTWTNQETQYF
cdr3_nt: TGTGCCAGCAGCACCTGGACAAACCAAGAGACCCAGTACTTC

d_call: NA
clone_size: NA
v_call: TRBV19
j_call: TRBJ1-1
cdr3_aa: CASSIPQGSPEAFF
cdr3_nt: TGTGCCAGTAGTATCCCCCAGGGATCCCCTGAAGCTTTCTTT

d_call: TRBD2
clone_size: NA
v_call: TRBV7-2
j_call: TRBJ2-2
cdr3_aa: CASSSTSGSRTGELFF
cdr3_nt: TGTGCCAGCAGCTCCACTAGCGGGAGCAGGACCGGGGAGCTGTTTTTT

d_call: NA
clone_size: NA
v_call: TRBV7-2
j_call: TRBJ1-2
cdr3_aa: CASSLARTNYGYTF
cdr3_nt: TGTGCCAGCAGCTTAGCGAGGACTAACTATGGCTACACCTTC

d_call: NA
clone_size: NA
v_call: TRBV28
j_call: TRBJ2-7
cdr3_aa: CASSSGQSDYEQYF
cdr3_nt: TGTGCCAGCAGTTCTGGGCAGAGTGACTACGAGCAGTACTTC

d_call: TRBD1
clone_size: NA
v_call: TRBV2
j_call: TRBJ1-2
cdr3_aa: CASSAPGQGHGYTF
cdr3_nt: TGTGCCAGCAGTGCCCCGGGACAGGGACATGGCTACACCTTC

d_call: NA
clone_size: few
v_call: TRBV5-1
j_call: TRBJ1-3
cdr3_aa: CASSLAGYGNTIYF
cdr3_nt: TGCGCCAGCAGCTTGGCGGGGTACGGAAACACCATATATTTT

d_call: NA
clone_size: NA
v_call: TRBV24-1
j_call: TRBJ2-5
cdr3_aa: CATSAGTLTLEETQYF
cdr3_nt: TGTGCCACCAGCGCCGGGACACTTACACTAGAAGAGACCCAGTACTTC